The 23 T cell receptor beta chains below all came from one sample that was sequenced in a study of patients and donors after allogeneic stem cell transplantation. Using its own MiXCR run on the RT-PCR reads, TCRdb lists one record per CDR3 protein. In the table there are about 230,000 distinct CDR3 sequences, around 14% of which are singletons. The sample comprised blood, either unsorted or a sorted T cell fraction (not recorded which). Source of these receptors: a human donor who was either an allogeneic HSCT recipient or a stem cell or donor lymphocyte infusion donor (not recorded which). It is not recorded whose cells these are; they may come from a transplant donor.

This CDR3 reads CASSWTSGRADTGELFF. The CDR3 DNA follows: TGCGCCAGCAGTTGGACTAGCGGGAGGGCGGACACCGGGGAGCTGTTTTTT. The rearrangement links TRBV4-1 to TRBJ2-2, with TRBD2 matching over 15 bases. Losses at the gene ends were 6 bases for V and 3 bases for J; bases not matched to a gene: 5. CDR3 length: 17 amino acids. Germline CDR1 and CDR2: MGHRA and YSYEKL.

The V and J genes are TRBV6-1 and TRBJ2-2; D is ambiguous. Germline lookup yields CDR1 MNHNS and CDR2 SASEGT. V was shortened by 2 bases and J by 0 bases, with 7 bases between the two germline ends. The CDR3 extends over 15 amino acids. This CDR3 reads CASSESTTNTGELFF. Written as DNA, the CDR3 is TGTGCCAGCAGTGAAAGCACCACGAACACCGGGGAGCTGTTTTTT.

The chain couples TRBV7-9 to TRBJ1-4, with 10 bases aligning to TRBD1. From germline, CDR1 is SEHNR and CDR2 FQNEAQ (reference sequence). V dropped 3 bases and J dropped 6; count of bases not matched to a gene: 4. This CDR3 region has 15 residues. The CDR3 nucleotides are TGTGCCAGCAGCTTCAGAGGGACAGGGGATGAAAAACTGTTTTTT. As protein: CASSFRGTGDEKLFF.

The table lists this clonotype with many counts. The chain combines TRBV6-6 with TRBJ2-3, with D hard to call. The germline V gene has CDR1 MNHNY and CDR2 SVGAGI (reference sequence). The CDR3 runs to 13 residues. Trimming left V 5 bases short and J 5 bases short, with 11 bases between. The CDR3 loop is CASSDIQVDTQYF. As DNA, the CDR3 is TGTGCCAGCAGTGACATACAAGTAGATACGCAGTATTTT.

The chain employs TRBV2 and TRBJ2-7; D unclear. Germline CDR1 is SNHLY and CDR2 is FYNNEI. V was cut by 2 bases and J by 7 bases, with 6 bases left in between. CDR3 length: 11 amino acids. This CDR3 reads CASSEYTEQYF. In DNA form, the CDR3 reads TGTGCCAGCAGTGAATATACAGAGCAGTACTTC.

The rearrangement uses TRBV11-3 and TRBJ2-1; 8 bases fit TRBD2. The germline CDR1 and CDR2 sequences are SGHNT and YENEEA. The CDR3 is made up of 16 amino acids. V lost 5 bases and J lost 3; bases outside the gene matches: 9. In DNA form, the CDR3 reads TGTGCCAGCAGCCCTTCATCCGGGACTAGCTACAATGAGCAGTTCTTC. It specifies CASSPSSGTSYNEQFF.

This clonotype has ten or more counts. The CDR3 loop reads CASSLSRLAVLSDEQFF. CDR3 DNA sequence: TGTGCCAGCAGCTTATCCCGACTAGCGGTCCTCTCAGATGAGCAGTTCTTC. The V and J genes are TRBV7-9 and TRBJ2-1; TRBD2 aligns across 9 bases. V dropped 2 bases and J dropped 8; count of bases not matched to a gene: 13. CDR3 size: 17 residues. The germline V gene encodes CDR1 SEHNR and CDR2 FQNEAQ (reference sequence).

This clonotype was seen many times. This sequence joins TRBV5-1 and TRBJ2-1; 9 positions agree with TRBD1. Germline V gene lookup returns CDR1 SGHRS and CDR2 YFSETQ. CDR3 length: 16 residues. V lost 1 base and J lost 10; bases outside the gene matches: 12. The CDR3 DNA reads as TGCGCCAGCAGCTTGACGTCGACAGGGGGATTCGGGGAGCAGTTCTTC. Translation: CASSLTSTGGFGEQFF.

This chain joins TRBV7-8 and TRBJ2-2, with 15 bases aligning to TRBD2. The J segment lost 6 bases and the V segment lost 5 bases, leaving 10 bases of the junction unmatched. This CDR3 spans 18 amino acids. Germline assignment: CDR1 SGHVS and CDR2 FQNEAQ. Here the CDR3 DNA reads TGTGCCAGCAGCCACCGGACTAGCGGGGGGGCGAGCGCCGGGGAGCTGTTTTTT. It encodes CASSHRTSGGASAGELFF.

This chain connects TRBV7-2 to TRBJ2-7; 7 nucleotides agree with TRBD1. Germline trimming cut 1 base from V and 1 base from J; bases unmatched to any gene: 7. CDR1 and CDR2 from the germline V gene are SGHTA and FQGNSA. CDR3 length: 16 amino acids. This CDR3 is CASSLGGTALSYEQYF. The CDR3 bases are TGTGCCAGCAGCTTAGGAGGGACAGCACTTTCCTACGAGCAGTACTTC.

This clonotype was detected once. The chain joins TRBV19 to TRBJ1-3; the D gene is possibly TRBD1 (6 bases). V lost 5 bases, J lost 7 bases, and 18 bases lay in between. The CDR3 has 15 amino acids. In germline, CDR1 is LNHDA, CDR2 SQIVND (reference sequence). The CDR3 region is CASSPEDSPGNTIYF. The DNA of the CDR3 is TGTGCCAGTAGTCCAGAGGACAGTCCGGGGAACACCATATATTTT. Based on the CDR3 plus reference TRBV19 and TRBJ1-3, the full variable domain is DGGITQSPKYLFRKEGQNVTLSCEQNLNHDAMYWYRQDPGQGLRLIYYSQIVNDFQKGDIAEGYSVSREKKESFPLTVTSAQKNPTAFYLCASSPEDSPGNTIYFGEGSWLTVV.

At least ten counts were recorded for this clonotype. The rearrangement joins TRBV12-3 or TRBV12-4 to TRBJ1-1; 7 bases are shared with TRBD1. This CDR3 region has 14 residues. J gave up 2 bases and V 7 bases, and 7 bases lay outside the gene matches. Here the CDR3 DNA reads TGTGCCAGCAATTTGGGGACAGACAACACTGAAGCTTTCTTT. Translation: CASNLGTDNTEAFF.

The chain is built from TRBV30 and TRBJ1-2; D not resolved. Trimming left V 4 bases short and J 8 bases short, with 11 bases between. CDR3 size: 11 residues. Germline assignment: CDR1 GTSNPN and CDR2 SVGIG (reference sequence). CDR3 sequence reads: CAWTSAWGYTF. The CDR3 DNA is TGTGCCTGGACCAGTGCATGGGGCTACACCTTC.

This clonotype appeared a few times. The V gene is TRBV24-1, the J gene TRBJ2-4; D unresolved. Germline CDR1 is KGHDR and CDR2 is SFDVKD. There are 13 residues in the CDR3. V shed 4 bases and J shed 8 bases, with 11 bases lying between them. The CDR3 reads CATSDHNAYIQYF. DNA for the CDR3: TGTGCCACCAGTGACCACAACGCCTACATTCAGTACTTC.

This clonotype appeared many times. The gene calls are TRBV5-6 and TRBJ2-7, with D possibly TRBD1 on 6 matching bases. The V end was cut by 2 bases, the J end by 3 bases, with 18 bases between. This CDR3 spans 16 amino acids. Germline V gene lookup returns CDR1 SGHDT and CDR2 YYEEEE. CDR3 sequence reads: CASSFRSGHRSYEQYF. CDR3 DNA sequence: TGTGCCAGCAGCTTTAGATCGGGACACCGAAGCTACGAGCAGTACTTC.

The chain links TRBV7-8 to TRBJ1-4; the match to TRBD1 covers 9 bases. The V gene's germline CDR1 is SGHVS and CDR2 FQNEAQ. The CDR3 sequence is 15 residues long. The V and J ends lost 5 bases and 7 bases, in that order; junction bases with no gene match: 8. CDR3 sequence reads: CASSVAGTGPEKLFF. CDR3 DNA: TGTGCCAGCAGCGTTGCCGGGACAGGGCCTGAAAAACTGTTTTTT.

Remarks on this clonotype: A read error may account for a junction end that differs from germline. The chain's CDR3 is CASSANSLIHTVF. CDR3 nucleotide sequence: TGTGCCAGTAGTGCGAACAGCCTGATCCATACCGTCTTC. The chain joins TRBV19 to TRBJ1-2; no definite D call. Germline-derived CDR1 and CDR2 are LNHDA and SQIVND (reference sequence). The CDR3 is made up of 13 amino acids.

There are a few counts of this clonotype. The rearrangement joins TRBV5-8 to TRBJ1-2; no clear D gene. CDR3 size: 11 residues. Trimming took 4 bases from V and 8 from J, leaving 9 bases between them. The germline gives CDR1 SGHTS, CDR2 YDEGEE. The CDR3 DNA reads TGTGCCAGCAGCCGAATGGAGGGCTACACCTTC. Protein product: CASSRMEGYTF.

This clonotype was seen a handful of times. This rearrangement joins TRBV20-1 to TRBJ2-7, with D perhaps matching TRBD2 (6 bases). Between the trimmed V and J ends, which lost 5 bases and 2 bases, there was a span of 19 bases. Germline V gene data show CDR1 as DFQATT and CDR2 as SNEGSKA (reference sequence). The CDR3 sequence is 15 residues long. DNA of the CDR3: TGCAGTGCTCCCTCGACTCGGGACTGGACCTACGAGCAGTACTTC. Translating it yields CSAPSTRDWTYEQYF.

The rearrangement joins TRBV9 to TRBJ2-3; 11 nucleotides align to TRBD2. Germline lookup yields CDR1 SGDLS and CDR2 YYNGEE. V shed 4 bases and J 2 bases; nucleotides not matched to a gene: 9. The CDR3 is made up of 17 amino acids. This CDR3 is CASSIALAGGLTDTQYF. The CDR3 DNA is TGTGCCAGCAGCATAGCCCTAGCGGGGGGCCTCACAGATACGCAGTATTTT.

The chain carries TRBV4-1 and TRBJ2-2; perhaps TRBD1 as D (5 bases). Germline-derived CDR1 and CDR2 are MGHRA and YSYEKL. The CDR3 is 16 residues long. Deletions cut 4 bases from V and 0 bases from J, with 12 bases between. The CDR3 DNA is TGCGCCAGCAGCCTCAGGGTAGGGGCGAACACCGGGGAGCTGTTTTTT. Translated, it gives CASSLRVGANTGELFF.

The chain combines TRBV5-1 with TRBJ1-2; 9 bases agree with TRBD1. This CDR3 is built from 14 residues. With V trimmed by 4 bases and J by 4 bases, 5 bases remained unmatched. CDR1 is SGHRS, CDR2 YFSETQ, per germline. The CDR3, as DNA: TGCGCCAGCAGCCCGGGACAGGGCGTCTATGGCTACACCTTC. Translated: CASSPGQGVYGYTF.

This clonotype was counted between two and nine times. The V call is TRBV29-1, the J call TRBJ2-1; the match to TRBD2 covers 10 bases. The J segment lost 9 bases and the V segment lost 0 bases, leaving 5 bases of the junction unmatched. This CDR3 comprises 14 residues. Per germline, CDR1 SQVTM and CDR2 ANQGSEA. CDR3 bases: TGCAGCGTTGAAGATGGACTAGCGGTTGGTGAGCAGTTCTTC. It codes for CSVEDGLAVGEQFF.